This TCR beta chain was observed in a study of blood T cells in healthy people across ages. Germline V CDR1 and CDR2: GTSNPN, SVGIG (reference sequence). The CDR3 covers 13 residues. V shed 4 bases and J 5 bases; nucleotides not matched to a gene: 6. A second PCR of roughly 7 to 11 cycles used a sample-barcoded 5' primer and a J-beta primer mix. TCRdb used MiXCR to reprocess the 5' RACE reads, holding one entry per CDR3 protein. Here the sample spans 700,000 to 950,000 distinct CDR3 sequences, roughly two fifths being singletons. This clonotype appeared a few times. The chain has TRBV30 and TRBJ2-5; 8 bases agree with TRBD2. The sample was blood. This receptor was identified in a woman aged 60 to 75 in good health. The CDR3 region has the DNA TGTGCCTGGACTACGACTAGCGTGGAGACCCAGTACTTC. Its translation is CAWTTTSVETQYF.